This paragraph covers one T cell receptor beta chain sequence. The antigen is not known. TCRdb itself ran the 5' RACE reads through MiXCR, one entry per CDR3 protein. The sample has roughly 280,000 distinct CDR3 sequences, over 8.5% seen once; the top ten hold around 7.1%. The sample comes from a study of identical twins. Findings of the study overall: Out-of-frame alpha sequences common to twins exhibited a surplus of low generation probability.

The CDR3 runs to 11 residues. These data also featured in a second study, about yellow fever vaccine responses in identical twins.

The chain combines TRBV21-1 with TRBJ2-5; the table's D call of TRBD1 was not tested on the DNA. TRBV21-1 is a recognized pseudogene. The source is a woman aged 18-29 years in good health. The specimen was CD8+ T cells sorted from blood. The CDR3 DNA is TGTGCCAGCAGTCGGCCCCAGAAGACTTACTTC. Protein: CASSRPQKTYF.